Below, one T cell receptor (beta chain) is given with its context. This CDR3 is built from 15 residues. Germline CDR1 MDHEN, CDR2 SYDVKM. After removal of 5 bases from V and 2 bases from J, the junction contained 5 bases not matched to a gene. These data originate in a study of T cell changes during pregnancy in multiple sclerosis. This table comes from immunoSEQ multiplex PCR, and its TCRdb copy is limited to in-frame clones, with some not included. This table has around 36,000 clones, roughly nine tenths appearing once. The source is a female donor with multiple sclerosis, enrolled in a pregnancy study. The material sequenced was CD8+ T cells from peripheral blood mononuclear cells, taken before pregnancy. The chain couples TRBV28 to TRBJ2-1, with 8 nucleotides matching TRBD2. CDR3 amino acids: CASSVAGRAYNEQFF. In DNA, the CDR3 is TGTGCCAGCAGTGTAGCGGGGAGGGCCTACAATGAGCAGTTCTTC.